The subject of this entry is one T cell receptor (beta chain). The clone's antigen remains unknown. No base quality values were provided; no much bigger clone lies one nucleotide off. The data originate from a study of T cells after yellow fever vaccination (dated by TCRdb to between 2018 and 2021). Describing the broader study: The SMART-Seq v4 Ultra Low Input RNA kit was used to prepare libraries from fractions with low cell numbers. To track T-cell clones before and after primary and booster YFV17D yellow fever vaccination, bulk TCR alpha and beta repertoires were sequenced longitudinally. Two healthy male donors made up the cohort, one aged 18 to 30 years and the other aged 30 to 39 years. Bulk PBMC replicates and cell subsets were isolated from blood drawn at multiple timepoints before and after both primary and secondary immunization.

Sequenced using an Illumina NovaSeq 6000. TCR cDNA was made using 5'RACE template switching, a step that added a universal primer site and unique molecular identifiers. cDNA synthesis was primed from both the TCR alpha and TCR beta constant segments. Library amplification involved two PCR steps, and the second step added sample barcodes and sequencing adapters. Sequencing of the libraries was done on either Illumina HiSeq 2500 (2x100 bp) or NovaSeq (2x150 bp). The study's processing was this. Demultiplexing of reads and collapsing into UMI consensus sequences were performed with MIGEC, and V(D)J alignment was carried out with MiXCR. Vaccine-responding clonotypes were defined with edgeR using replicate PBMC samples, requiring FDR below 0.01 and a log2 fold change above 5 up to day 15. CD4 or CD8 identity was assigned to each bulk clonotype according to whether the clonotype was present at higher abundance in the sequenced CD4 repertoire or the sequenced CD8 repertoire. TCRdb redid the processing of the public reads, applying fastp at Q25 and MiXCR, and retained in-frame beta chains. All rows with the same CDR3 protein become a single entry with the most common DNA and genes. Here the V and J calls rest on TCRdb's processing, not on the authors' analysis. The sample yields over 250,000 distinct CDR3 sequences; over 4% were counted once. Roughly 25% of the sample belongs to the ten largest clones.

Reading the label with the study, this specimen's treatment or condition is: live attenuated yellow fever vaccine strain. At every blood-draw timepoint, two biological replicates of bulk PBMCs were collected. PBMCs were isolated from peripheral blood using a standard Ficoll-Paque protocol. TriZol was used to extract RNA from bulk PBMCs, CD4 and CD8 fractions, and dextramer-positive and dextramer-negative fractions. Study-level results and caveats: Compared with the primary T-cell response, the secondary T-cell response was weaker but faster, peaking on day 5 rather than day 15. Because only two donors were included in the study, the extent to which the findings can be generalized is limited. After the booster, most of the clones that had expanded following primary vaccination were detected again (about 95% of CD4 and roughly 90% of CD8), which suggests that memory was broadly maintained. A small fraction of clonotypes appeared in both the CD4 and CD8 compartments, likely as a result of convergent recombination. FACS-sorted repertoires could contain abundant contaminating clonotypes from the bulk population, so computational filtering was required.

Trimming leaves V shorter by 6 bases and J shorter by 8 bases, with the junction holding 5 bases beyond the gene matches. Counted from cysteine to phenylalanine, this CDR3 has 15 amino acids. Left in the record is the CDR3 DNA by itself, 45 bases read in frame from the first base. The sequence was collected from a man younger than 30 who received the YFV17D yellow fever vaccine. The rearrangement joined TRBV12-3 or TRBV12-4 to TRBJ2-1, with 15 bases matching TRBD2. Sequencing used PBMCs, obtained 5 days after the yellow fever booster vaccination. The DNA sequence follows: TGTGCCAGCAGGGGACTAGCGGGGGGAATAGATGAGCAGTTCTTC. Translated, it reads CASRGLAGGIDEQFF.